This T cell receptor (beta chain) was sequenced in a study of Ad26.COV2.S vaccination and SARS-CoV-2 variants (dated by TCRdb to the early 2020s). Turning to the overall study: Vaccine-arm donors were drawn from COV1001, a multicentre, randomized, double-blind, placebo-controlled phase I-IIa trial of Ad26.COV2.S in healthy adults. Ad26.COV2.S was administered intramuscularly at a dose of 5x10^10 or 1x10^11 viral particles, either as one shot or as two shots given 56 days apart. The specificity and breadth of SARS-CoV-2-reactive T cell receptors after Ad26.COV2.S vaccination were assessed by TCRbeta repertoire sequencing. The TCR-sequenced set comprised about 32 samples: 19 Ad26.COV2.S vaccine recipients, 5 placebo recipients and 8 SARS-CoV-2 convalescent individuals. Participants in the trial were split at random into five groups of five each, receiving low-dose or high-dose Ad26.COV2.S once or twice, or else placebo on both occasions. Throughout the experiments and outcome assessment, investigators stayed blinded to trial group allocation. The study at large found these results: Substantial breadth of spike-specific CD8+ and CD4+ T cell responses was reported after vaccination. Compared with placebo recipients, Ad26.COV2.S recipients showed higher spike-specific TCR breadth (P = 0.0014). The authors noted that total T cell responses may have been underestimated by the TCR breadth and depth analyses. Comparing responses between vaccine doses or regimens was not something the study was powered to do. Non-spike TCR breadth was comparable between vaccine and placebo recipients, consistent with the vaccine containing only spike.

The treatment or condition label of this sample denotes: about 20 received Ad26.COV2.S at low or high dose, single or two shots; about 5 received placebo; per-sample allocation not given. Repertoires of vaccine and placebo recipients were sequenced from samples taken on day 63 after the first injection. In Cohort 1b, roughly 25 adults aged 18-55 years were enrolled at a single site in Boston, USA, between 29 July and 7 August 2020. Ad26.COV2.S was a replication-incompetent adenovirus type 26 vector that expressed a prefusion-stabilized SARS-CoV-2 spike protein derived from the original Wuhan strain. Trimming takes 3 bases off V and 6 bases off J; junction bases not matched to a gene: 7. The germline V gene supplies CDR1 KGHSH and CDR2 LQKENI. There are 16 amino acids in the CDR3, from cysteine to phenylalanine inclusive. The sequence is cut down to CDR3 DNA, 48 bases in frame from base 1. The immunoSEQ Assay was the method used to sequence TCRbeta CDR3 regions. After extraction, genomic DNA underwent amplification by bias-controlled multiplex PCR, followed by high-throughput sequencing. In the source study's methods: To quantify the absolute abundance of every unique TCRbeta CDR3 region, sequences were collapsed and filtered. Usable DNA was measured by amplifying reference genes present in all nucleated cells, and TCRbeta template counts were normalized to that usable DNA to estimate T cell fraction. Repertoire TCRs were annotated as SARS-CoV-2-specific when V gene, CDR3 amino acid sequence and J gene were exactly matched to a known reactive TCR set. MIRA supplied the reference SARS-CoV-2 TCR set, which was filtered for enrichment in COVID-19-positive ImmuneCODE repertoires so that public or cross-reactive TCRs were removed. Drawing on the MIRA antigens, annotated TCRs were analysed further at the level of specific ORF or position within ORF. Breadth was defined as annotated unique rearrangements over total unique productive rearrangements; depth was the summed frequency of those rearrangements. Group comparisons of TCR breadth used two-sided Wilcoxon rank-sum tests. TCRdb took this table from immuneACCESS and kept in-frame rearrangements with V and J called. Such tables lack part of the clones; where checked against another copy, unresolved V genes explain under half of the gap, and the rest is unexplained. V and J calls and clone size come straight from that table; D and trimming were deduced from the DNA. The sample data list about 400,000 clones, and around nine tenths of these were observed just once. The ten biggest clones cover under 2% of the sample.

To note about this clone: Which antigen it targets is not known. Per-base quality was not reported, and no clone a single base away is much larger than it.

The sequencing here drew on peripheral blood, taken in a trial of Ad26.COV2.S vaccine versus placebo. This receptor was identified in a person between 18 and 60 years old who received the Ad26.COV2.S COVID-19 vaccine or a placebo. The rearranged segments are TRBV18 and TRBJ2-1; a stretch of 11 junction bases matches TRBD2. The CDR3 protein sequence reads: CASSPSGLAGGNEQFF. DNA sequence: TGTGCCAGCTCACCTTCGGGGCTAGCGGGAGGCAATGAGCAGTTCTTC.